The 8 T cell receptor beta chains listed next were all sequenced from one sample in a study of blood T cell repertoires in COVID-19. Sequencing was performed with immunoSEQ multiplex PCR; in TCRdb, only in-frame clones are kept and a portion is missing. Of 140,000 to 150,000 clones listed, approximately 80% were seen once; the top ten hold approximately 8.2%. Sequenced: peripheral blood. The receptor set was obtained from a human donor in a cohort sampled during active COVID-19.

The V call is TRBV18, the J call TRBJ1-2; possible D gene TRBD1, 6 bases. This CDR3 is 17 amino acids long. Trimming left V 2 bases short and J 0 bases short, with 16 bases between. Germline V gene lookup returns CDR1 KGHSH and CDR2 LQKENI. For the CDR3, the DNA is TGTGCCAGCTCACCAGGTATCGACAGGCCAACTAACTATGGCTACACCTTC. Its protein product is CASSPGIDRPTNYGYTF.

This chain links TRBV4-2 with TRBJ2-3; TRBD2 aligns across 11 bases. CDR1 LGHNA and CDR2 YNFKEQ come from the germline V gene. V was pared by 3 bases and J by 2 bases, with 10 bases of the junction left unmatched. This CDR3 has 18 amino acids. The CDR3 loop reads CASSQQKTSGDLTDTQYF. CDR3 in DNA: TGTGCCAGCAGCCAGCAGAAGACTAGCGGGGATCTCACAGATACGCAGTATTTT.

DNA of the CDR3: TGTGCCAGCAGTCCAACAGGGGGGGTAGCAGGAGAGACCCAGTACTTC. Protein sequence: CASSPTGGVAGETQYF. This sequence joins TRBV2 and TRBJ2-5; D perhaps matches TRBD1 (8 bases). The CDR3 spans 16 residues. Trimming cost V 5 bases and J 4 bases, with 20 bases left between them. The germline V gene encodes CDR1 SNHLY and CDR2 FYNNEI.

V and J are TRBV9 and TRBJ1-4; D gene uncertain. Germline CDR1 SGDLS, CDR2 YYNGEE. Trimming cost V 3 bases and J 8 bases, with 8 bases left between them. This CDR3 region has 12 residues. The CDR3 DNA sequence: TGTGCCAGCAGCGAATCGGGAGAAAAACTGTTTTTT. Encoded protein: CASSESGEKLFF. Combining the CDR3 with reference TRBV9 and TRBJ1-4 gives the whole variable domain DSGVTQTPKHLITATGQRVTLRCSPRSGDLSVYWYQQSLDQGLQFLIQYYNGEERAKGNILERFSAQQFPDLHSELNLSSLELGDSALYFCASSESGEKLFFGSGTQLSVL.

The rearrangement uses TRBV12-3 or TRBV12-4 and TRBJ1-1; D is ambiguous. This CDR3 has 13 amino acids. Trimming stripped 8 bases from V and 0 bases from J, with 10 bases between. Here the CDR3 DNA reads TGTGCCAGCTCCAGAGGGATGAACACTGAAGCTTTCTTT. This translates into CASSRGMNTEAFF.

CDR3 nucleotides: TGCGCCAGCAGCTTGACTTCAACTAGCGGCGAGCAGTACTTC. Its translation: CASSLTSTSGEQYF. The chain employs TRBV5-1 and TRBJ2-7, with 8 nucleotides matching TRBD2. The trim removed 1 base at V and 6 bases at J, leaving 6 bases unmatched. The CDR3 length is 14 residues. Germline V gene data show CDR1 as SGHRS and CDR2 as YFSETQ. Looking up the rest from reference TRBV5-1 and TRBJ2-7 gives the full variable domain: KAGVTQTPRYLIKTRGQQVTLSCSPISGHRSVSWYQQTPGQGLQFLFEYFSETQRNKGNFPGRFSGRQFSNSRSEMNVSTLELGDSALYLCASSLTSTSGEQYFGPGTRLTVT.

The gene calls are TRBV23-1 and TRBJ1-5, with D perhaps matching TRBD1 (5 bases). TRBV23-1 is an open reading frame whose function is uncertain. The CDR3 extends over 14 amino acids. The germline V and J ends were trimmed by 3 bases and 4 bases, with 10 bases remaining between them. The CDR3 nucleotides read TGCGCCAGCAGTCAGGTTGACAGTAATCAGCCCCAGCATTTT. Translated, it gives CASSQVDSNQPQHF.

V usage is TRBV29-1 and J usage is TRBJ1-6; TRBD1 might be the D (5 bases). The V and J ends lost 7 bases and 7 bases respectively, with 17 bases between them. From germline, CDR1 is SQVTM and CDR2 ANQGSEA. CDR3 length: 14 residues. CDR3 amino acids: CSADPRVGNSPLHF. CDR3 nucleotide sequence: TGCAGCGCCGACCCCAGGGTGGGCAATTCACCCCTCCACTTT.